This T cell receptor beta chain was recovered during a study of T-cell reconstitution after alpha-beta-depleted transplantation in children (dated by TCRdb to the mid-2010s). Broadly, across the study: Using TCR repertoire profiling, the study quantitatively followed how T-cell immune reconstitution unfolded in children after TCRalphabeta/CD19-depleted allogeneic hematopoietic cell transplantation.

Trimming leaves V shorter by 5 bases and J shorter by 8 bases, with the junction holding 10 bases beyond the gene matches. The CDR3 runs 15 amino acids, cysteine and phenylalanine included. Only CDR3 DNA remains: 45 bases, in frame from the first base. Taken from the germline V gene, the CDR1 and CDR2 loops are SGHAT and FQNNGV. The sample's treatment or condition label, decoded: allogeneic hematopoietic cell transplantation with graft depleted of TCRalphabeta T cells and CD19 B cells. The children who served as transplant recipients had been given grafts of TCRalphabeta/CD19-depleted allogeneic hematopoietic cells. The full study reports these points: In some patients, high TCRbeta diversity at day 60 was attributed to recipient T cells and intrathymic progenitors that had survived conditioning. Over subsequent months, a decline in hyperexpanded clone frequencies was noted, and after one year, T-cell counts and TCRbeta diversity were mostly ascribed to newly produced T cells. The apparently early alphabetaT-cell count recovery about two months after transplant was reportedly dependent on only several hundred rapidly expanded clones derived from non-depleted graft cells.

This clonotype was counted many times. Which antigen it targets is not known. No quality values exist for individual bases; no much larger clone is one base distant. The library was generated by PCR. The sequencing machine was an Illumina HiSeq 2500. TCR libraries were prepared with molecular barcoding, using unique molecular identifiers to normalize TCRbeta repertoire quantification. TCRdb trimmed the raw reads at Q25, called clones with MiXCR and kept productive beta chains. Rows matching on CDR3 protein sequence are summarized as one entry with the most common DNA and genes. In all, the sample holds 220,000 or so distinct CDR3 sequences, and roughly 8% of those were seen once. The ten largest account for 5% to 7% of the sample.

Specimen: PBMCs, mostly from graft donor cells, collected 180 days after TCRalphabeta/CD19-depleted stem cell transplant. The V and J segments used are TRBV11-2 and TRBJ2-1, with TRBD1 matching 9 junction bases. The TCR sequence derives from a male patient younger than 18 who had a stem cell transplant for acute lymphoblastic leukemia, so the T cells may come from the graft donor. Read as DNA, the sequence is TGTGCCAGCAGCCCAACGGGGACAGGGCAGCATGAGCAGTTCTTC. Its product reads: CASSPTGTGQHEQFF.